This TCR beta chain was sequenced for a study of blood T cell repertoires in COVID-19. Study-level information: Samples taken during acute and convalescent COVID-19 were collected in the United States, Italy and Spain. T cells, B-cell-depleted T cells, or PBMCs provided the cDNA or gDNA that served as material.

The ends were cut back, 0 bases at V and 5 bases at J, with 14 bases in the middle. The CDR3 consists of 15 residues. The germline CDR1 and CDR2 sequences are SGHRS and YFSETQ. In the authors' workflow: Scientists estimated how many nucleated cells there were by amplifying reference gene primers. Sequenced by immunoSEQ multiplex PCR; TCRdb stores in-frame clones only, minus some. For V, J and clone size, that table is used; D and trimming come from the DNA. The sample consists of 9,500 to 15,000 clones, approximately 85% of them appearing once. This receptor was obtained from a woman aged 55-70 years with acute or convalescent COVID-19. The sequencing sample was made of peripheral blood. V gene TRBV5-1 combines with J gene TRBJ1-1, with no clear D. CDR3 in DNA: TGCGCCAGCAGCTTGGAGGACGGAGGGTGGACTGAAGCTTTCTTT. Residues: CASSLEDGGWTEAFF.